Sequencing of this T cell receptor (beta chain) was carried out in a study of T cell changes during pregnancy in multiple sclerosis. V lost 1 base and J lost 4; bases outside the gene matches: 3. This CDR3 is 13 amino acids long. Germline lookup yields CDR1 GTSNPN and CDR2 SVGIG (reference sequence). Method: immunoSEQ multiplex PCR; TCRdb's copy keeps in-frame clones and lacks some. Found here are some 94,000 clones, roughly 90% of them singletons; the top ten hold around 1.8%. This clone came up a few times. The clonotype comes from a female donor in good health, enrolled as a control in a pregnancy study. The J gene is TRBJ1-1, the V gene TRBV30; the match to TRBD1 covers 7 bases. Sequenced material: peripheral blood, taken in the first trimester of pregnancy. CDR3 coding DNA: TGTGCCTGGAGTGAACAGGGGCTCACTGAAGCTTTCTTT. Encoded protein: CAWSEQGLTEAFF.